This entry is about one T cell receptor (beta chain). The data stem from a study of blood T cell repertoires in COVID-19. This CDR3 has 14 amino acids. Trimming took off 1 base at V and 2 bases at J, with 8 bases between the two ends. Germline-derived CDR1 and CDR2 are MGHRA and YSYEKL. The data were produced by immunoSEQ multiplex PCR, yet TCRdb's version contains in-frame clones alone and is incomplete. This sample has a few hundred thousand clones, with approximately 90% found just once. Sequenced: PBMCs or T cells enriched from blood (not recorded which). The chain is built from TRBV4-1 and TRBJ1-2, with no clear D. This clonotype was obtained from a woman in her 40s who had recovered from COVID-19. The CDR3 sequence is CASSQGASNYGYTF. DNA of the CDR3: TGCGCCAGCAGCCAAGGAGCCTCGAACTATGGCTACACCTTC.